This record covers a single T cell receptor beta chain. The antigen is undetermined. The CDR3 sequence is 14 residues long. The germline gives CDR1 SGHAT, CDR2 FQNNGV. V dropped 7 bases and J dropped 4 bases, with 16 bases sitting between them. Sample treatment: oral pan-JAK inhibitor, 5-10 mg twice daily. Both peripheral blood and punch biopsies of lesional scalp skin were obtained from patients who had alopecia areata. This specimen comes from a study of CD8+ T cells in alopecia areata. Study as a whole: The protocol delivered tofacitinib for 6 to 18 months, then withdrew it for 6 months.

Reverse transcription of extracted RNA yielded cDNA, which provided the sequencing template. Assay: immunoSEQ multiplex PCR; the TCRdb copy retains only in-frame clones and omits some. The sample has about 200,000 clones, more than 30% seen once. Study-wide points: There was only one nonresponder, so it was unclear how baseline CD8+ expansion relates to response.

The sequence came from a human donor with alopecia areata. The sample consisted of CD4+ T cells sorted from blood, taken between weeks 30 and 35, from a patient treated with tofacitinib. This rearrangement joins TRBV11-2 to TRBJ2-5; D assignment may be TRBD1 or TRBD2 (5 bases each). The CDR3 here is CASTHVGVAETQYF. The CDR3 DNA reads as TGTGCCAGCACCCACGTGGGGGTAGCAGAGACCCAGTACTTC.